Listed below are T cell receptor beta chains from one sample, sequenced in a study of siplizumab effects on memory and regulatory T cells. The method was immunoSEQ multiplex PCR; TCRdb's version includes in-frame clones alone and lacks a portion of them. Altogether roughly 120,000 clones are present, 92% being singletons, with the ten largest covering about 0.75%. Sequencing input: Tregs sorted from blood. These receptors came from a human donor in good health. The CDR3 runs from the conserved cysteine through the conserved F or W. The D gene is left open where the match is weak. Where a row states a size, it is once, few, many or the class of an expanded clone; other rows omit it.

v_call	clone_size	d_call	j_call	cdr3_aa	cdr3_nt
TRBV5-1	NA	NA	TRBJ1-3	CASSETAAGNTIYF	TGCGCCAGCAGCGAGACAGCCGCTGGAAACACCATATATTTT
TRBV7-9	many	NA	TRBJ2-3	CASSPNTDTQYF	TGTGCCAGCAGCCCTAACACAGATACGCAGTATTTT
TRBV5-6	NA	NA	TRBJ2-2	CASSLTGLVEVFF	TGTGCCAGCAGCTTGACAGGTCTAGTAGAGGTGTTTTTT
TRBV2	NA	NA	TRBJ2-3	CASSMRVTQYF	TGTGCCAGCAGCATGCGGGTAACGCAGTATTTT
TRBV5-1	NA	TRBD2	TRBJ2-7	CASSLGTSGLREQYF	TGCGCCAGCAGCTTAGGGACTAGCGGTCTCAGAGAGCAGTACTTC
TRBV6-1	NA	NA	TRBJ2-3	CASSALEKDTQYF	TGTGCCAGCAGTGCCTTGGAAAAGGATACGCAGTATTTT
TRBV11-2	NA	NA	TRBJ1-1	CASSSRDIGAFF	TGTGCCAGCAGCAGCCGGGACATCGGAGCTTTCTTT
TRBV18	NA	NA	TRBJ2-3	CASSLGPDTQYF	TGTGCCAGCTCCCTGGGCCCCGATACGCAGTATTTT
TRBV27	NA	TRBD2	TRBJ2-5	CASSPSGGETQYF	TGTGCCAGCAGTCCTAGCGGGGGAGAGACCCAGTACTTC
TRBV5-4	NA	NA	TRBJ1-1	CASSFSSGSMNTEAFF	TGTGCCAGCAGCTTTAGTTCAGGAAGTATGAACACTGAAGCTTTCTTT
TRBV2	NA	TRBD1	TRBJ2-7	CASNRQGGGVEQYF	TGTGCCAGCAATCGACAGGGTGGGGGAGTGGAGCAGTACTTC
TRBV6-6	NA	NA	TRBJ1-1	CASSFPFTEAFF	TGTGCCAGCAGTTTCCCCTTTACTGAAGCTTTCTTT
TRBV18	NA	NA	TRBJ1-1	CASSRGMESTEAFF	TGTGCCAGCTCACGGGGGATGGAATCCACTGAAGCTTTCTTT
TRBV18	NA	NA	TRBJ1-5	CASSPLGSASYQPQHF	TGTGCCAGCTCACCACTTGGGTCCGCGAGTTATCAGCCCCAGCATTTT
TRBV5-1	NA	TRBD2	TRBJ2-1	CASSATSGRGNEQFF	TGCGCCAGCAGCGCAACTAGCGGGAGGGGCAATGAGCAGTTCTTC
TRBV11-2	NA	TRBD1	TRBJ1-1	CASSLGTGYLDTEAFF	TGTGCCAGCAGCTTAGGGACAGGTTACTTAGACACTGAAGCTTTCTTT
TRBV2	NA	NA	TRBJ1-1	CASRVNTEAFF	TGTGCCAGCCGGGTTAACACTGAAGCTTTCTTT
TRBV27	NA	NA	TRBJ2-5	CASSLYGQETQYF	TGTGCCAGCAGTTTATACGGACAAGAGACCCAGTACTTC
TRBV2	NA	NA	TRBJ2-3	CASRSGARTDTQYF	TGTGCCAGCAGATCGGGGGCCCGCACAGATACGCAGTATTTT
TRBV10-3	NA	NA	TRBJ1-6	CAISDQGLTYNSPLHF	TGTGCCATCAGTGATCAGGGGCTCACCTATAATTCACCCCTCCACTTT
TRBV18	NA	NA	TRBJ1-1	CASSPLGGTEAFF	TGTGCCAGCTCACCACTAGGGGGAACTGAAGCTTTCTTT
TRBV18	NA	NA	TRBJ2-2	CASSPGTVTGELFF	TGTGCCAGCTCACCAGGGACGGTCACCGGGGAGCTGTTTTTT
TRBV9	NA	NA	TRBJ2-1	CASSPTGTFPPEQFF	TGTGCCAGCAGCCCCACCGGGACATTCCCTCCTGAGCAGTTCTTC